Below, 6 T cell receptor beta chains from the same sample are listed, as sequenced in a study of blood T cell repertoires in COVID-19. Profiled with immunoSEQ multiplex PCR; TCRdb holds only in-frame clones, not every one. This sample has 150,000 to 200,000 clones, with approximately 78% found just once. Sequenced material: PBMCs or T cells enriched from blood (not recorded which). The receptors derive from a woman aged 45-59 years who had recovered from COVID-19.

This chain uses TRBV5-1 with TRBJ2-1; TRBD2 matches 7 bases. The trim removed 4 bases at V and 0 bases at J, leaving 7 bases unmatched. The CDR3 is made up of 16 amino acids. Germline V gene sequence: CDR1 SGHRS, CDR2 YFSETQ. CDR3 in DNA: TGCGCCAGCAGCGGGGAGGGGAAGGGCTCCTACAATGAGCAGTTCTTC. Translation: CASSGEGKGSYNEQFF.

The J gene is TRBJ2-4, the V gene TRBV10-3; D is unresolved. The V gene lost 2 bases and the J gene lost 0 bases, with 5 bases spanning the gap. Germline V gene lookup returns CDR1 ENHRY and CDR2 SYGVKD. This CDR3 comprises 14 residues. This chain's CDR3 is CAISEVLAKNIQYF. The CDR3 bases are TGTGCCATCAGTGAGGTTCTAGCCAAAAACATTCAGTACTTC.

The rearrangement links TRBV21-1 to TRBJ2-2; the table names TRBD1, a call not compared with the DNA. TRBV21-1 is classified as a pseudogene. CDR3 size: 22 residues. The CDR3 spells CASSNLSQRGRCRHLGTGELFF. In DNA form, the CDR3 reads TGTGCCAGCAGCAACTTAAGCCAGAGGGGGCGGTGTCGCCATCTAGGCACCGGGGAGCTGTTTTTT.

The rearrangement joins TRBV28 to TRBJ2-1, with TRBD2 identical over 10 bases. CDR1 and CDR2 from the germline V gene are MDHEN and SYDVKM. V dropped 4 bases and J dropped 5; count of bases not matched to a gene: 11. This CDR3 is 17 amino acids long. The CDR3 sequence is CASSSPASGSLDNEQFF. CDR3 coding DNA: TGTGCCAGCAGTTCACCGGCTAGCGGGAGTCTAGACAATGAGCAGTTCTTC.

The chain is built from TRBV27 and TRBJ2-7, with a weak D call TRBD1 (5 bases). This CDR3 is 14 amino acids long. Looked up from germline, CDR1 is MNHEY and CDR2 is SMNVEV (reference sequence). Trimming removed 4 bases from V and 6 bases from J, with 16 bases in between. The CDR3 bases are TGTGCCAGCAGTTACAGGCGGCAGGTAGGCGAGCAGTACTTC. Protein: CASSYRRQVGEQYF.

The chain carries TRBV28 and TRBJ1-1; a weak D match, TRBD1 (6 bases). CDR1 MDHEN and CDR2 SYDVKM come from the germline V gene. V shed 6 bases and J shed 0 bases, with 14 bases lying between them. This CDR3 has 15 amino acids. In DNA, the CDR3 is TGTGCCAGCAGCCTACCCAGGGGACTGAACACTGAAGCTTTCTTT. It codes for CASSLPRGLNTEAFF.